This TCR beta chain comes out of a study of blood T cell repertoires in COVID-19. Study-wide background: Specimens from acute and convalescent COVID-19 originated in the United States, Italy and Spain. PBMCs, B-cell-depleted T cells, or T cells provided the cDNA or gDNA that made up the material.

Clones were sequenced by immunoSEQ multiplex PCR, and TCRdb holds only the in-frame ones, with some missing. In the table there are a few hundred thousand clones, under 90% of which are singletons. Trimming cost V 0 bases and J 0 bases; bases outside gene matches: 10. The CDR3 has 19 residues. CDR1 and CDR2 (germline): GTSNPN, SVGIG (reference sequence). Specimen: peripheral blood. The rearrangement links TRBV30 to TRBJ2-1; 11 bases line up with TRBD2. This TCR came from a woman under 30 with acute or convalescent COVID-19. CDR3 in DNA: TGTGCCTGGAGTGTAGATAGTTCTAGCGGGAGGAGCTCCTACAATGAGCAGTTCTTC. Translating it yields CAWSVDSSSGRSSYNEQFF.